This is a list of T cell receptor beta chains from one sample in a study of blood T cells in healthy people across ages. One entry per CDR3 protein results from TCRdb running MiXCR on the 5' RACE reads. The sample includes roughly 900,000 distinct CDR3 sequences, about 44% of them seen just once. Specimen: blood. The receptors were sampled from a man younger than 45 in good health. Each CDR3 is given with its conserved first and last residue. The order of the fields is D gene, J gene, V gene, clone size, CDR3 protein, CDR3 DNA. The D gene is left open where the match is weak. Clone size appears in some rows only: once, few, many, or a class for an expanded clone.

D gene: TRBD2
J gene: TRBJ2-7
V gene: TRBV2
clone size: few
CDR3 protein: CASRLAGQQYF
CDR3 DNA: TGTGCCAGCAGACTAGCGGGGCAGCAGTACTTC

D gene: TRBD2
J gene: TRBJ2-7
V gene: TRBV6-1
clone size: .
CDR3 protein: CASSIPGLVHEQYF
CDR3 DNA: TGTGCCAGCAGTATTCCGGGACTAGTTCATGAGCAGTACTTC

D gene: .
J gene: TRBJ1-4
V gene: TRBV7-8
clone size: .
CDR3 protein: CASSTTGTAGEKLFF
CDR3 DNA: TGTGCCAGCAGCACGACCGGGACGGCAGGTGAAAAACTGTTTTTT

D gene: .
J gene: TRBJ2-3
V gene: TRBV11-2
clone size: once
CDR3 protein: CASSSIGGSRYAYF
CDR3 DNA: TGTGCCAGCAGCTCGATCGGGGGATCCAGATACGCGTATTTT

D gene: .
J gene: TRBJ2-7
V gene: TRBV6-2/TRBV6-3
clone size: .
CDR3 protein: CASSRLQGEQYF
CDR3 DNA: TGTGCCAGCAGTCGCTTACAAGGCGAGCAGTACTTC

D gene: .
J gene: TRBJ1-6
V gene: TRBV12-3/TRBV12-4
clone size: .
CDR3 protein: CASSPESGYGNSPLHF
CDR3 DNA: TGTGCCAGCAGTCCCGAGAGTGGGTACGGTAATTCACCCCTCCACTTT

D gene: .
J gene: TRBJ1-4
V gene: TRBV20-1
clone size: .
CDR3 protein: CSASLRTSPEKLFF
CDR3 DNA: TGCAGTGCTAGCCTTCGGACATCCCCTGAAAAACTGTTTTTT

D gene: TRBD1
J gene: TRBJ2-7
V gene: TRBV10-3
clone size: .
CDR3 protein: CAISQSETGGRSYEQYF
CDR3 DNA: TGTGCCATCTCCCAAAGTGAGACAGGGGGTCGGTCCTACGAGCAGTACTTC

D gene: TRBD2
J gene: TRBJ2-3
V gene: TRBV9
clone size: .
CDR3 protein: CASSVEGGLAAPTQYF
CDR3 DNA: TGTGCCAGCAGCGTAGAGGGGGGACTAGCGGCACCTACGCAGTATTTT

D gene: .
J gene: TRBJ2-3
V gene: TRBV5-1
clone size: few
CDR3 protein: CASRQSHLTDTQYF
CDR3 DNA: TGCGCCAGCAGACAGTCTCACCTCACAGATACGCAGTATTTT

D gene: .
J gene: TRBJ1-5
V gene: TRBV15
clone size: once
CDR3 protein: CATSRDPITNQPQHF
CDR3 DNA: TGTGCCACCAGCAGAGATCCCATTACGAATCAGCCCCAGCATTTT

D gene: .
J gene: TRBJ2-5
V gene: TRBV7-9
clone size: .
CDR3 protein: CASSLAGGLEETQYF
CDR3 DNA: TGTGCCAGCAGCTTAGCTGGAGGGCTGGAAGAGACCCAGTACTTC

D gene: .
J gene: TRBJ2-7
V gene: TRBV5-5
clone size: once
CDR3 protein: CASSLAVGALYNEQYF
CDR3 DNA: TGTGCCAGCAGCTTGGCCGTTGGGGCCCTCTACAATGAGCAGTACTTC

D gene: .
J gene: TRBJ2-7
V gene: TRBV6-1
clone size: .
CDR3 protein: CATHSPLTYEQYF
CDR3 DNA: TGTGCCACCCATAGCCCCCTTACCTACGAGCAGTACTTC

D gene: TRBD1
J gene: TRBJ2-7
V gene: TRBV29-1
clone size: many
CDR3 protein: CSVDRGRRQYF
CDR3 DNA: TGCAGCGTTGACAGGGGGCGAAGGCAGTACTTC

D gene: .
J gene: TRBJ1-1
V gene: TRBV2
clone size: .
CDR3 protein: CASSGGGFATFF
CDR3 DNA: TGTGCCAGCAGTGGAGGCGGTTTTGCGACTTTCTTT

D gene: TRBD1
J gene: TRBJ2-7
V gene: TRBV6-5
clone size: few
CDR3 protein: CASSDRYRGSYEQYF
CDR3 DNA: TGTGCCAGCAGTGACAGATACAGGGGCTCCTACGAGCAGTACTTC

D gene: .
J gene: TRBJ2-7
V gene: TRBV20-1
clone size: .
CDR3 protein: CSARGIERDYEQYF
CDR3 DNA: TGCAGTGCCAGGGGCATCGAGCGCGACTACGAGCAGTACTTC

D gene: .
J gene: TRBJ1-1
V gene: TRBV3-1
clone size: .
CDR3 protein: CASTEKAGNTEAFF
CDR3 DNA: TGTGCCAGCACCGAGAAAGCGGGGAACACTGAAGCTTTCTTT

D gene: .
J gene: TRBJ1-5
V gene: TRBV5-6
clone size: .
CDR3 protein: CASSLEGQGFNQPQHF
CDR3 DNA: TGTGCCAGCAGCTTGGAAGGCCAGGGTTTCAATCAGCCCCAGCATTTT

D gene: TRBD2
J gene: TRBJ2-7
V gene: TRBV29-1
clone size: .
CDR3 protein: CSVEQRGSFNEQYF
CDR3 DNA: TGCAGCGTTGAACAGCGGGGGAGTTTCAACGAGCAGTACTTC

D gene: .
J gene: TRBJ2-1
V gene: TRBV7-2
clone size: .
CDR3 protein: CASSPRLPNEQFF
CDR3 DNA: TGTGCCAGCAGCCCTCGACTACCCAATGAGCAGTTCTTC

D gene: TRBD1
J gene: TRBJ2-5
V gene: TRBV6-2/TRBV6-3
clone size: .
CDR3 protein: CASSYEGQGLETQYF
CDR3 DNA: TGTGCCAGCAGTTACGAGGGACAGGGTCTAGAGACCCAGTACTTC

D gene: .
J gene: TRBJ2-2
V gene: TRBV28
clone size: .
CDR3 protein: CASTLGGTHTGELFF
CDR3 DNA: TGTGCCAGCACCCTGGGCGGCACCCACACCGGGGAGCTGTTTTTT

D gene: TRBD1
J gene: TRBJ2-7
V gene: TRBV14
clone size: few
CDR3 protein: CASRRTGGTYEQYF
CDR3 DNA: TGTGCCAGCAGAAGGACAGGGGGGACCTACGAGCAGTACTTC

D gene: .
J gene: TRBJ2-5
V gene: TRBV5-6
clone size: .
CDR3 protein: CASSRKSSPAGTQYF
CDR3 DNA: TGTGCCAGCAGCCGTAAAAGTTCTCCAGCAGGGACCCAGTACTTC

D gene: .
J gene: TRBJ1-6
V gene: TRBV6-5
clone size: .
CDR3 protein: CASTLTLTGDNSPLHF
CDR3 DNA: TGTGCCAGCACCCTTACCTTGACGGGAGATAATTCACCCCTCCACTTT

D gene: .
J gene: TRBJ2-1
V gene: TRBV6-5
clone size: .
CDR3 protein: CASRLLTGFHNEQFF
CDR3 DNA: TGTGCCAGCAGACTACTGACAGGATTTCACAATGAGCAGTTCTTC

D gene: .
J gene: TRBJ1-6
V gene: TRBV12-3/TRBV12-4
clone size: .
CDR3 protein: CASKGDGRDNSPLHF
CDR3 DNA: TGTGCGAGCAAGGGGGACGGGCGGGATAATTCACCCCTCCACTTT

D gene: TRBD1
J gene: TRBJ2-7
V gene: TRBV12-3/TRBV12-4
clone size: .
CDR3 protein: CASSFRDRAAYEQYF
CDR3 DNA: TGTGCCAGCAGCTTTAGGGACAGGGCCGCCTACGAGCAGTACTTC

D gene: TRBD2
J gene: TRBJ2-3
V gene: TRBV6-5
clone size: once
CDR3 protein: CAGTLRGGNTDTQYF
CDR3 DNA: TGTGCCGGCACCCTACGGGGGGGGAACACAGATACGCAGTATTTT

D gene: TRBD2
J gene: TRBJ2-3
V gene: TRBV5-1
clone size: few
CDR3 protein: CASSPGASGADTQYF
CDR3 DNA: TGCGCCAGCAGCCCTGGCGCTAGCGGGGCAGATACGCAGTATTTT

D gene: TRBD1
J gene: TRBJ1-2
V gene: TRBV10-3
clone size: few
CDR3 protein: CAIGETGSNYGYTF
CDR3 DNA: TGTGCCATCGGGGAGACAGGGTCAAACTATGGCTACACCTTC

D gene: .
J gene: TRBJ1-2
V gene: TRBV5-1
clone size: .
CDR3 protein: CASSLDRPPNYGYTF
CDR3 DNA: TGCGCCAGCAGCTTGGACCGGCCCCCTAACTATGGCTACACCTTC

D gene: TRBD2
J gene: TRBJ2-7
V gene: TRBV7-2
clone size: .
CDR3 protein: CASSLVSGSGRRGYEQYF
CDR3 DNA: TGTGCCAGCAGCTTAGTTTCTGGTAGCGGGCGGAGGGGCTACGAGCAGTACTTC

D gene: .
J gene: TRBJ1-2
V gene: TRBV10-3
clone size: few
CDR3 protein: CAISESRPEPTTSGYTF
CDR3 DNA: TGTGCCATCAGTGAGTCTCGGCCGGAACCCACCACTTCTGGCTACACCTTC

D gene: .
J gene: TRBJ2-7
V gene: TRBV3-1
clone size: .
CDR3 protein: CASSQISGTYEQYF
CDR3 DNA: TGTGCCAGCAGCCAAATCAGCGGAACCTACGAGCAGTACTTC

D gene: .
J gene: TRBJ2-3
V gene: TRBV6-4
clone size: .
CDR3 protein: CATGASSTDTQYF
CDR3 DNA: TGTGCCACCGGGGCCTCCAGTACAGATACGCAGTATTTT

D gene: .
J gene: TRBJ2-3
V gene: TRBV11-2
clone size: .
CDR3 protein: CASSPHIGGKQYF
CDR3 DNA: TGTGCCAGCAGCCCGCATATTGGGGGGAAGCAGTATTTT

D gene: TRBD2
J gene: TRBJ2-1
V gene: TRBV5-1
clone size: .
CDR3 protein: CASSLVAGPSGNEQFF
CDR3 DNA: TGCGCCAGCAGCTTGGTAGCGGGGCCTTCGGGAAATGAGCAGTTCTTC

D gene: .
J gene: TRBJ1-1
V gene: TRBV10-3
clone size: .
CDR3 protein: CAIRGDISNTEAFF
CDR3 DNA: TGTGCCATCAGGGGGGACATTTCGAACACTGAAGCTTTCTTT

D gene: TRBD1
J gene: TRBJ1-1
V gene: TRBV5-1
clone size: few
CDR3 protein: CASSLGGTGNTEAFF
CDR3 DNA: TGTGCCAGCAGTTTGGGGGGGACAGGGAACACTGAAGCTTTCTTT

D gene: TRBD1
J gene: TRBJ2-5
V gene: TRBV11-1
clone size: .
CDR3 protein: CASGPTGASQETQYF
CDR3 DNA: TGTGCCAGCGGCCCGACAGGGGCTTCCCAAGAGACCCAGTACTTC

D gene: .
J gene: TRBJ1-5
V gene: TRBV20-1
clone size: .
CDR3 protein: CSAKGVNQPQHF
CDR3 DNA: TGCAGTGCTAAGGGAGTGAATCAGCCCCAGCATTTT

D gene: TRBD1
J gene: TRBJ2-4
V gene: TRBV20-1
clone size: .
CDR3 protein: CSARGAGGYIQYF
CDR3 DNA: TGCAGTGCTAGAGGCGCAGGGGGATACATTCAGTACTTC

D gene: .
J gene: TRBJ2-1
V gene: TRBV6-5
clone size: few
CDR3 protein: CASSYSAGIPDNEQFF
CDR3 DNA: TGTGCCAGCAGTTACTCTGCGGGGATCCCCGACAATGAGCAGTTCTTC

D gene: .
J gene: TRBJ1-1
V gene: TRBV20-1
clone size: .
CDR3 protein: CSASPFTGWRDTEAFF
CDR3 DNA: TGCAGTGCTAGCCCTTTCACAGGTTGGAGGGACACTGAAGCTTTCTTT

D gene: TRBD1
J gene: TRBJ2-1
V gene: TRBV16
clone size: .
CDR3 protein: CASSSNRGPWQFF
CDR3 DNA: TGTGCCAGCAGCTCAAACAGGGGCCCCTGGCAGTTCTTC

D gene: TRBD1
J gene: TRBJ2-2
V gene: TRBV10-3
clone size: .
CDR3 protein: CAISKTGVNTGELFF
CDR3 DNA: TGTGCCATCAGCAAAACAGGGGTGAACACCGGGGAGCTGTTTTTT

D gene: .
J gene: TRBJ2-1
V gene: TRBV7-2
clone size: .
CDR3 protein: CASNSGGSYNEQFF
CDR3 DNA: TGTGCCAGCAACTCCGGAGGCTCCTACAATGAGCAGTTCTTC

D gene: TRBD1
J gene: TRBJ2-6
V gene: TRBV5-1
clone size: .
CDR3 protein: CASSSTGDSGANVLTF
CDR3 DNA: TGCGCCAGCAGCTCTACAGGGGACTCTGGGGCCAACGTCCTGACTTTC

D gene: .
J gene: TRBJ1-5
V gene: TRBV5-1
clone size: few
CDR3 protein: CASSLGSGTQPQHF
CDR3 DNA: TGCGCCAGCAGCTTGGGATCAGGGACTCAGCCCCAGCATTTT

D gene: TRBD1
J gene: TRBJ1-1
V gene: TRBV7-3
clone size: .
CDR3 protein: CASSTRTGTDEAFF
CDR3 DNA: TGTGCCAGCAGCACCCGGACAGGGACGGATGAAGCTTTCTTT

D gene: .
J gene: TRBJ2-7
V gene: TRBV18
clone size: few
CDR3 protein: CASSPGFELSHEQYF
CDR3 DNA: TGTGCCAGCTCACCCGGGTTTGAGCTTTCCCACGAGCAGTACTTC

D gene: TRBD2
J gene: TRBJ2-1
V gene: TRBV4-1
clone size: .
CDR3 protein: CASSQRDYYYNEQFF
CDR3 DNA: TGCGCCAGCAGCCAACGGGACTATTATTACAATGAGCAGTTCTTC

D gene: .
J gene: TRBJ2-6
V gene: TRBV28
clone size: .
CDR3 protein: CASTSPVTAFNVLTF
CDR3 DNA: TGTGCCAGCACCTCCCCTGTGACAGCATTCAACGTCCTGACTTTC

D gene: .
J gene: TRBJ2-5
V gene: TRBV6-6
clone size: few
CDR3 protein: CASSLGRGRQETQYF
CDR3 DNA: TGTGCCAGCAGCCTCGGACGGGGACGCCAAGAGACCCAGTACTTC

D gene: TRBD2
J gene: TRBJ2-5
V gene: TRBV5-1
clone size: once
CDR3 protein: CASSSSGGDGETQYF
CDR3 DNA: TGCGCCAGCAGTTCCAGCGGGGGTGATGGAGAGACCCAGTACTTC

D gene: TRBD1
J gene: TRBJ2-6
V gene: TRBV6-1
clone size: .
CDR3 protein: CASSGQGSGANVLTF
CDR3 DNA: TGTGCCAGCAGCGGACAGGGCTCTGGGGCCAACGTCCTGACTTTC

D gene: .
J gene: TRBJ2-5
V gene: TRBV5-1
clone size: .
CDR3 protein: CASSLDLETQYF
CDR3 DNA: TGCGCCAGCAGCTTGGACCTCGAGACCCAGTACTTC